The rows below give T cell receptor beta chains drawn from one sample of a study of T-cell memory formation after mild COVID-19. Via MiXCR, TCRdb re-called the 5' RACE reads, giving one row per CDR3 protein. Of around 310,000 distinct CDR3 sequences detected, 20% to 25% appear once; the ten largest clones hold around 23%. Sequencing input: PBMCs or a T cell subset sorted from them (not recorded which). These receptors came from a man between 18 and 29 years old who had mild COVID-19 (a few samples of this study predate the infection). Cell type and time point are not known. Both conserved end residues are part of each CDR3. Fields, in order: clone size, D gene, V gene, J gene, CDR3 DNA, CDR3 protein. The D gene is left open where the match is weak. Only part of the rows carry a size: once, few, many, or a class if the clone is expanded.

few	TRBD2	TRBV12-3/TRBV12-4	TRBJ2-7	TGTGCCAGCAGGTCGAGCGGGGGGGCCTACGAGCAGTACTTC	CASRSSGGAYEQYF
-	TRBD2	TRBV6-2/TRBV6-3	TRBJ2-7	TGTGCCAGCAGTTACTCTACCGTTCGCCGGGGGGATCAGTACTTC	CASSYSTVRRGDQYF
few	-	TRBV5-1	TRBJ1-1	TGCGCCAGCAGCTTGGGAGAATACGGTGAAGCTTTCTTT	CASSLGEYGEAFF
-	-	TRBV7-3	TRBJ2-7	TGTGCCAGCAGCCCCGGACAGACACCCTACGAGCAGTACTTC	CASSPGQTPYEQYF
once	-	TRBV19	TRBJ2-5	TGTGCCAGTAGTCCCGGGGACGGACAGACCCAGTACTTC	CASSPGDGQTQYF
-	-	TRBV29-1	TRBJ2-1	TGCAGCGGGGTGATGGGGGCCGGCTACAATGAGCAGTTCTTC	CSGVMGAGYNEQFF
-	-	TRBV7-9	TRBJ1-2	TGTGCCAGCAGCTATAATGCGGGATGGGGCTACACCTTC	CASSYNAGWGYTF
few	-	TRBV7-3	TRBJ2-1	TGTGCCAGCAGCTTAAGTCAGGTTGGAGATGAGCAGTTCTTC	CASSLSQVGDEQFF
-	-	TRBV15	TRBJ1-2	TGTGCCACCAGCAGCCCCCCGGGACACACGAAAAACTATGGCTACACCTTC	CATSSPPGHTKNYGYTF
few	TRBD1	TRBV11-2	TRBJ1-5	TGTGCCAGCAGCTGGGACAGGGATAGCAATCAGCCCCAGCATTTT	CASSWDRDSNQPQHF
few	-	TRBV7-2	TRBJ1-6	TGTGCCAGCAGCAAACGCCGGGGGTATGTGAATTCACCCCTCCACTTT	CASSKRRGYVNSPLHF
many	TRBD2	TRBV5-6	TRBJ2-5	TGTGCCAGCAGCCCTGGACTAGCGGGGATATACTTC	CASSPGLAGIYF
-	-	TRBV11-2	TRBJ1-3	TGTGCCAGCAGCTTACCAGGGCCAAACACCATATATTTT	CASSLPGPNTIYF
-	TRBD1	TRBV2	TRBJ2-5	TGTGCCAGCACCTCCCGCAGGGGGCAACAGACCCAGTACTTC	CASTSRRGQQTQYF
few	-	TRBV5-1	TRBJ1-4	TGCGCCAGCAGCTTGGTGCCAGGGACGGATGAAAAACTGTTTTTT	CASSLVPGTDEKLFF
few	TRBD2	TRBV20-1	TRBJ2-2	TGCAGTGCTAGAGATCGGACTAGCGGGTTAGGGGGCACCGGGGAGCTGTTTTTT	CSARDRTSGLGGTGELFF
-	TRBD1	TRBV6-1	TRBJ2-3	TGTGCCAGCAGGGTCGATGTCAACGGGACAGGGATCACAGATACGCAGTATTTT	CASRVDVNGTGITDTQYF
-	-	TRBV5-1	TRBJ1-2	TGCGCCAGCAGTCGAGACGGAGGCCCGGATGGCTACACCTTC	CASSRDGGPDGYTF
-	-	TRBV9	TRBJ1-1	TGTGCCAGCAGCACGGGAATTCGGGACACTGAAGCTTTCTTT	CASSTGIRDTEAFF
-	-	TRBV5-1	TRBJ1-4	TGCGCCAGCAGCCTGGACAGCCAGGGAGGAAAACTGTTTTTT	CASSLDSQGGKLFF
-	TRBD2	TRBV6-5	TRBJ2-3	TGTGCCAGCAGTTACGGGGCCGCGAGCGGGGGCACAGATACGCAGTATTTT	CASSYGAASGGTDTQYF
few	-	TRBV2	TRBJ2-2	TGTGCCAGCAGTGAACTGTCGTTGAGGAAAAACACCGGGGAGCTGTTTTTT	CASSELSLRKNTGELFF
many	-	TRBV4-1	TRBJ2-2	TGCGCCAGCAGCCAAGAGGGGATCGGGGAGCTGTTTTTT	CASSQEGIGELFF
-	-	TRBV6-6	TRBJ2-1	TGTGCCAGCAGTTTCCCCGGGGGCAATGAGCAGTTCTTC	CASSFPGGNEQFF
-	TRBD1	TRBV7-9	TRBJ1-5	TGTGCCAGCAGCCCGGGACAGTTAAATCAGCCCCAGCATTTT	CASSPGQLNQPQHF
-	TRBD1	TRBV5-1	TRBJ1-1	TGCGCCAGCAGCTTCGACAGGGTTGAGAACACTGAAGCTTTCTTT	CASSFDRVENTEAFF
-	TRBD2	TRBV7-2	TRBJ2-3	TGTGCCAGCAGCAAAAGACTAGCGGGGGATCGCACAGATACGCAGTATTTT	CASSKRLAGDRTDTQYF
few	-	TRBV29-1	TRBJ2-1	TGCAGCGTTGATCAGGGGGGTAATGAGCAGTTCTTC	CSVDQGGNEQFF
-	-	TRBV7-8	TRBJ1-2	TGTGCCAGCAGCTTAGCGCACCGGCTCGCAGGAGAAACCAACTATGGCTACACCTTC	CASSLAHRLAGETNYGYTF
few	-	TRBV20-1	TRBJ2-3	TGCAGTGCCAGGACCGGAGGGGGTGCGCAGTATTTT	CSARTGGGAQYF
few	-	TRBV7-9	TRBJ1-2	TGTGCCAGCAGCTTTTCGGTTCCAGGCCGGCACCTCCGAGGCTACACCTTC	CASSFSVPGRHLRGYTF
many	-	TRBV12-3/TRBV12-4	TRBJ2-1	TGTGCCAGCAGTTTCGGAGATGAGCAGTTCTTC	CASSFGDEQFF
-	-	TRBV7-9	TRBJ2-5	TGTGCCAGCAGTCGCTTCGGGCCCCACGAGACCCAGTACTTC	CASSRFGPHETQYF
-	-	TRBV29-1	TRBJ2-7	TGCAGCGTCGTAGGCGGCAGGGGGGAAACCTACGAGCAGTACTTC	CSVVGGRGETYEQYF
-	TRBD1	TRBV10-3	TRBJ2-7	TGTGCCATCAACCAGCGAGGGGACAGGGCAGATGAGCAGTACTTC	CAINQRGDRADEQYF
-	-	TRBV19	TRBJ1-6	TGTGCCAGTAGACAGGCGAGCTCCTATAATTCACCCCTCCACTTT	CASRQASSYNSPLHF
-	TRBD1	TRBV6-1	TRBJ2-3	TGTGCCAGCAGCCCGACAGGGGAGAGCACAGATACGCAGTATTTT	CASSPTGESTDTQYF
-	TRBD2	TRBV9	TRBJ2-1	TGTGCCAGCAGCGTAAGGACTAGCGAAAGTGAGCAGTTCTTC	CASSVRTSESEQFF
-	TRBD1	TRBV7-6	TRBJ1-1	TGTGCCAGCAGCTTAGCCTTTTTCGGTATGGCCAGGGGGCGCGTGAACACTGAAGCTTTCTTT	CASSLAFFGMARGRVNTEAFF
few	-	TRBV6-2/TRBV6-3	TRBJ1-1	TGTGCCAGCAGTCCGCATACCAGGGCGAAGGCTGAAGCTTTCTTT	CASSPHTRAKAEAFF
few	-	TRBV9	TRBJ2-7	TGTGCCAGCAGCTCTCAAATTGGTGCCGCGGCCTACGAGCAGTACTTC	CASSSQIGAAAYEQYF
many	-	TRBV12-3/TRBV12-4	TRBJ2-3	TGTGCCAGCAGCTTAGGAAGCGGCACAGATACGCAGTATTTT	CASSLGSGTDTQYF
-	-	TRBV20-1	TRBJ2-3	TGCAGTGCTAGTGTGACACCTACAGATACGCAGTATTTT	CSASVTPTDTQYF
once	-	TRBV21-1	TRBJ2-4	TGTGCCAGCAGTACCCAGTTAGCTTTGAACATTCAGTACTTC	CASSTQLALNIQYF
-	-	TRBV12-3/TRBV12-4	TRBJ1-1	TGTGCCAGCAGTCCGGGGGGGGGGAAAGAAGCTTTCTTT	CASSPGGGKEAFF
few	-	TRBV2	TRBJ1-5	TGTGCCAGCAATAGGGGAGGGCAGCCCCAGCATTTT	CASNRGGQPQHF
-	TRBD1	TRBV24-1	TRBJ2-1	TGTGCCACCAGTGACCGGACAGGGATCGATGAGCAGTTCTTC	CATSDRTGIDEQFF